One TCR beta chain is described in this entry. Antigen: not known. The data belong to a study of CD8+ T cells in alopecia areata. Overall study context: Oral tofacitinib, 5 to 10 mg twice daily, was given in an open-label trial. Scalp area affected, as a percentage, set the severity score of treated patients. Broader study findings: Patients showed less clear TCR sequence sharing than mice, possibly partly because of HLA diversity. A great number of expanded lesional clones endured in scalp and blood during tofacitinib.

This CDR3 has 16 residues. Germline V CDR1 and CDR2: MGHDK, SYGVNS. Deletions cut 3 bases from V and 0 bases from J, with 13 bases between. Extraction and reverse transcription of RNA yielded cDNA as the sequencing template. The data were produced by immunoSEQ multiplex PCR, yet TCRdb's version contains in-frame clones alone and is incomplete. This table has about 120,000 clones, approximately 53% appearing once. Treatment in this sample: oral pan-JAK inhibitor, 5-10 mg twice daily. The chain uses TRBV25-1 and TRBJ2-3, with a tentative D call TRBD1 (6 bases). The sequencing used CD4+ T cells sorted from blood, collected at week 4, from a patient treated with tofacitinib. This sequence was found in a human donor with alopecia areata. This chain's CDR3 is CASSDEGGTSTDTQYF. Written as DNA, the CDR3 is TGTGCCAGCAGTGATGAAGGGGGTACTAGCACAGATACGCAGTATTTT.